The 9 T cell receptor beta chains presented below share a single source sample, sequenced in a study of T cell responses to AZD1222 COVID-19 vaccine. Repertoires were generated with immunoSEQ multiplex PCR, while TCRdb's copy carries only in-frame clones and drops some. The data show roughly 110,000 clones, 80% to 85% seen once. Sequencing was performed on peripheral blood, taken on day 0 of AZD1222 vaccination. The receptors were sampled from an adult in good health.

This chain uses TRBV29-1 with TRBJ1-2, with TRBD1 matching over 11 bases. J was trimmed by 6 bases and V by 6 bases; bases with no gene match: 3. This CDR3 is 12 amino acids long. Per the germline V gene, CDR1 is SQVTM and CDR2 is ANQGSEA. CDR3 region: CSVPGQGDGYTF. CDR3 in DNA: TGCAGCGTCCCGGGACAGGGGGATGGCTACACCTTC.

The V call is TRBV9, the J call TRBJ2-2; D may be TRBD1 or TRBD2 (5 bases each). Germline CDR1 and CDR2: SGDLS and YYNGEE. Trimming left V 2 bases short and J 7 bases short, with 15 bases between. CDR3 size: 15 residues. The CDR3 loop is CASSVSRRDHGELFF. The CDR3 nucleotides are TGTGCCAGCAGCGTGTCTCGTCGGGACCACGGGGAGCTGTTTTTT.

J is TRBJ1-3 and V is TRBV3-1 (or the pseudogene TRBV3-2); unclear D gene. V dropped 6 bases and J dropped 0 bases, with 9 bases sitting between them. The CDR3 extends over 14 amino acids. Germline CDR1 and CDR2: LGHDT and YNNKEL (reference sequence). The CDR3 region is CASSPAHSGNTIYF. CDR3 DNA: TGTGCCAGCAGTCCCGCCCACTCTGGAAACACCATATATTTT.

Written as DNA, the CDR3 is TGTGCCAGCAGTTTGGGCGGGTTGGGGAGCTCCTATAATTCACCCCTCCACTTT. This gives the protein CASSLGGLGSSYNSPLHF. The chain links TRBV28 to TRBJ1-6; D unresolved. V was pared by 3 bases and J by 0 bases, with 15 bases between. The CDR3 covers 18 residues. The germline CDR1 and CDR2 sequences are MDHEN and SYDVKM.

The rearrangement joins TRBV9 to TRBJ2-1, with D possibly TRBD1 on 6 matching bases. Germline assignment: CDR1 SGDLS and CDR2 YYNGEE. The V end was cut by 2 bases, the J end by 4 bases, with 13 bases between. CDR3 length: 15 residues. CDR3 in DNA: TGTGCCAGCAGCGTTCGGGACAACGTTTACAATGAGCAGTTCTTC. Protein product: CASSVRDNVYNEQFF.

The rearrangement links TRBV11-2 to TRBJ2-5; D ambiguous. The V and J ends lost 0 bases and 2 bases respectively, with 1 base between them. Germline-derived CDR1 and CDR2 are SGHAT and FQNNGV. The CDR3 loop spans 12 amino acids. CDR3 in amino acids: CASSLDQETQYF. For the CDR3, the DNA is TGTGCCAGCAGCTTAGATCAAGAGACCCAGTACTTC.

The rearrangement joins TRBV20-1 to TRBJ2-2; no clear D. V was pared by 3 bases and J by 6 bases, with 5 bases between. The CDR3 loop spans 11 amino acids. Germline V gives CDR1 DFQATT, CDR2 SNEGSKA (reference sequence). Written as DNA, the CDR3 is TGCAGTGCTAGGTCCCCCGGGGAGCTGTTTTTT. Its protein is CSARSPGELFF.

This clone was detected a few times. The chain employs TRBV6-5 and TRBJ1-4; TRBD1 is a possible D gene (5 bases). This CDR3 has 14 residues. CDR1 and CDR2 from the germline V gene are MNHEY and SVGAGI. V dropped 6 bases and J dropped 8 bases, with 16 bases sitting between them. The CDR3 loop is CASRSQAFGEKLFF. CDR3 sequence (DNA): TGTGCCAGCAGATCACAGGCCTTTGGGGAAAAACTGTTTTTT.

The chain has TRBV19 and TRBJ2-7, with D hard to call. This CDR3 contains 13 residues. The germline CDR1 and CDR2 sequences are LNHDA and SQIVND (reference sequence). Deletions cut 3 bases from V and 3 bases from J, with 9 bases between. This CDR3 is CASSILLGYEQYF. The CDR3 DNA sequence: TGTGCCAGTAGTATCTTATTGGGCTACGAGCAGTACTTC. Drawing the rest from reference TRBV19 and TRBJ2-7, the complete variable domain is DGGITQSPKYLFRKEGQNVTLSCEQNLNHDAMYWYRQDPGQGLRLIYYSQIVNDFQKGDIAEGYSVSREKKESFPLTVTSAQKNPTAFYLCASSILLGYEQYFGPGTRLTVT.